A selection of T cell receptor beta chains follows, all from one sample in a study of blood T cell repertoires in COVID-19. Sequencing was performed with immunoSEQ multiplex PCR; in TCRdb, only in-frame clones are kept and a portion is missing. This table holds about 170,000 clones, roughly 83% found once. Sequenced material: PBMCs or T cells enriched from blood (not recorded which). The receptors come from a woman aged 45-65 years who had recovered from COVID-19. CDR3s leave out the opening cysteine and the closing phenylalanine or tryptophan. Clone sizes are given selectively: once, few, many, or a class where the clone is expanded.

V | size | CDR3
TRBV27 | NA | ASSARPGGQETQY
TRBV5-4 | NA | ASSIRLAEASTDTQY
TRBV5-4 | NA | ASSPTTGAGTEAF
TRBV11-3 | NA | ASSLVRGPYNEQF
TRBV14 | NA | ASSPLRRAGYYGYT
TRBV6-4 | NA | ASSDSTGSVNEQF
TRBV5-3 | NA | ARSPTGAAF
TRBV11-2 | NA | ASRRTDRPLNYGYT
TRBV5-6 | NA | ASSLLPSVYSTDTQY
TRBV19 | NA | ASTEGAAEKLF
TRBV6-5 | NA | ASTRLAGVETQY
TRBV7-9 | NA | ASSLIAGGTEAF
TRBV2 | few | ASQRQGNDEQF
TRBV3-1/TRBV3-2 | NA | ASSPGTGLSNYGYT